This T cell receptor beta chain was retrieved from a study of vaccination and CD4 T cells after COVID-19 (dated by TCRdb to the early 2020s). As for the study more broadly: SARS-CoV-2 positivity had been established in the convalescent patients by nasal swab PCR, and mild disease was recorded in eight to ten of these patients and severe disease in one. Six males and four females were included in the convalescent cohort, with two Hispanic individuals, seven Caucasians, two Asians and one multiracial person represented. In 10 COVID-19 convalescent patients and a handful of infection-naive healthy vaccine recipients, the spike-specific CD4+ TCR repertoire before mRNA vaccination was compared with the repertoire after mRNA vaccination. Overlapping spike peptide pools from SARS-CoV-2 and from the common cold coronaviruses HCoV-NL63, HCoV-OC43 and HCoV-229E were used as culture stimuli. Post-COVID blood samples were collected from convalescent patients a median of around 100 days after diagnosis, with a range of about 30 to 161 days. Post-vaccine blood samples were collected a median of approximately 68 days after the second vaccine dose, ranging from roughly 12 to 250 days. In control cultures, a CEFX viral epitope pool was used as positive control, an HIV-1 Nef peptide pool was used as negative control, or no peptide was added. Participants got two doses of the Pfizer-BioNTech BNT162b2 vaccine (n=8) or two doses of the Moderna mRNA-1273 vaccine (n=2). What the authors observed across the whole study: Only a relatively small number of convalescent patients were included in the study, and early timepoints following natural infection were not analyzed. Nearly all vaccine-specific clones in convalescent patients (304 of 307) were mono-reactive for SARS-CoV-2 spike rather than cross-reactive with common cold coronaviruses. In convalescent patients, a median about 84% of post-vaccine SARS-CoV-2-reactive clones were detected only after vaccination, and vaccine-specific priming was suggested by this finding. The median count of SARS-CoV-2-reactive clonotypes went up from around 20 after infection to approximately 40 after vaccination, although the change was not significant.

The treatment or condition label of this sample denotes: approximately 9-day PBMC culture with coronavirus spike peptide pools or control peptides (ViraFEST assay). To expand antigen-specific T cells with peptide pools and then pick out the expanded clonotypes through TCR sequencing, the study relied on the ViraFEST assay. The convalescent patients' positive SARS-CoV-2 PCR tests fell between March and December 2020, which was before the Alpha, Beta and Delta variants emerged in the United States. Each well held approximately 2 million PBMCs cultured in IMDM containing around 5% human AB serum and around 10 IU/ml IL-2, with 10 ug/ml peptide pools added. Half of the culture medium was replaced with fresh IL-2-containing medium on days 3 and 7. After more than 8 days of culture, CD4+ T cells were isolated by negative selection using the EasySep CD4+ T cell isolation kit. Ficoll-Paque Plus gradient centrifugation was used to isolate PBMCs from whole blood, and the isolated PBMCs were then either used fresh or cryopreserved at -140C. Culture conditions were generally each tested in triplicate wells.

In its sample, this clonotype comes out as medium-sized (0.01 to 0.1%). The antigen it binds to is not known. The sample holds no much larger clone one base away, and base qualities are not on file. Libraries were prepared through PCR. TCR sequencing of DNA from cultured CD4+ T cells used the Oncomine TCR Beta short-read assay at the Johns Hopkins FTIC core. The QIAamp micro DNA kit was used to extract genomic DNA from the cultured CD4+ T cells. Oncomine TCR Beta libraries from cultured CD4+ T cells were pooled using unique dual indexes and sequenced on an Illumina iSeq 100. The original methods were these. Non-productive sequences were removed, and CDR3s not starting with C, not ending with F or W, or shorter than 7 amino acids were discarded. Antigen-specific clonotypes were identified using the MANAFEST web application through comparison of peptide-stimulated wells with reference and other culture wells. Positive clones required FDR below 0.05, an odds ratio above 5, and productive frequency above 0.1% in at least two of three replicate wells. Cross-reactive clonotypes were defined as significantly expanded in both SARS-CoV-2 spike wells and at least one common cold coronavirus spike condition. Levenshtein distances (stringdist) and unrooted phylogenetic trees (ape) in R version 3.6.1 were used to assess CDR3 homology. TCRdb itself trimmed the public reads at Q25 with fastp, ran MiXCR and retained productive beta chains. CDR3 protein sequences are deduplicated, and each keeps its most common genes and DNA. V and J calls and clone size were set by TCRdb, not the authors. This sample holds around 5,300 distinct CDR3 sequences; 30% to 35% were observed only once. The ten largest clones take up more than 30% of the sample.

From its cysteine to its phenylalanine, the CDR3 spans 15 amino acids. The entry retains the CDR3 DNA only, 45 bases that are in frame from base 1. CDR1 DFQATT and CDR2 SNEGSKA are derived from the germline V gene (reference sequence). Trimming costs V 3 bases and J 5 bases, and their ends lie 17 bases apart. Sequenced material: CD4+ T cells from blood, cultured in vitro, taken after SARS-CoV-2 vaccination. The rearrangement joined TRBV20-1 to TRBJ2-1; perhaps TRBD2 is the D gene, with 6 bases matching. The source is a human donor who had recovered from COVID-19. This receptor carries the CDR3 CSARGWRLGNNEQFF. The DNA reads TGCAGTGCTAGGGGCTGGCGACTAGGGAACAATGAGCAGTTCTTC.